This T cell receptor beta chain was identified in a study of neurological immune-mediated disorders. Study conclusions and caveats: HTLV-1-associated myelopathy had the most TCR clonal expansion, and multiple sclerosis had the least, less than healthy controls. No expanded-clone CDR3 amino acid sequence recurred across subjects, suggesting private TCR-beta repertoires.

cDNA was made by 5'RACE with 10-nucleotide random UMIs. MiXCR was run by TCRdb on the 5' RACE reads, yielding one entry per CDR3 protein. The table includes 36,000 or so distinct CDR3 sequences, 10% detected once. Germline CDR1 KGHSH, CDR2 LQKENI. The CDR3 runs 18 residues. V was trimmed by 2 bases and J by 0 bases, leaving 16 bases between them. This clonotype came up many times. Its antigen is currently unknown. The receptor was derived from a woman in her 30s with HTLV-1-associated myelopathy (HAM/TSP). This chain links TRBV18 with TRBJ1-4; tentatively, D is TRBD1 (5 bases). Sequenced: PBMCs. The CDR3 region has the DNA TGTGCCAGCTCACCAGTCCCGGACACTCCCTCAACTAATGAAAAACTGTTTTTT. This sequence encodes CASSPVPDTPSTNEKLFF.